These 5 T cell receptor beta chains were sequenced from one sample in a study of neurological immune-mediated disorders. The time point was: longitudinal time-point 2. MiXCR, run by TCRdb on the 5' RACE reads, gives a single entry per CDR3 protein. The data contain fewer than 60,000 distinct CDR3 sequences, approximately 14% of them singletons. Sample: PBMCs. Every receptor here comes from a male donor with HTLV-1-associated myelopathy (HAM/TSP).

Ten or more counts support this clonotype. In DNA, the CDR3 is TGCAGTGCTGCTGGCGGGGGTCCGAACACCGGGGAGCTGTTTTTT. Its protein is CSAAGGGPNTGELFF. The chain has TRBV20-1 and TRBJ2-2; 7 nucleotides line up with TRBD2. Trimming removed 5 bases from V and 0 bases from J; junction bases left unmatched: 6. In germline, CDR1 is DFQATT, CDR2 SNEGSKA (reference sequence). The CDR3 length is 15 residues.

The J gene is TRBJ1-1, the V gene TRBV12-3 or TRBV12-4; D is undetermined. Trimming left V 4 bases short and J 1 base short, with 13 bases between. The CDR3 loop spans 15 amino acids. The CDR3 DNA is TGTGCCAGCAGTTGGAACAATGGAGGGAACACTGAAGCTTTCTTT. This gives the protein CASSWNNGGNTEAFF.

The CDR3 DNA follows: TGCAGTGCTAAGACCCCCCTGGGAGACTATGGCTACACCTTC. Protein sequence: CSAKTPLGDYGYTF. This rearrangement joins TRBV20-1 to TRBJ1-2; the D is unclear. Deletions cut 4 bases from V and 3 bases from J, with 15 bases between. CDR3 size: 14 residues. The germline V gene has CDR1 DFQATT and CDR2 SNEGSKA (reference sequence).

At least ten counts were recorded for this clonotype. CDR3: CSAVTPDSEQFF. CDR3 DNA sequence: TGCAGCGCCGTGACCCCAGATAGTGAGCAGTTCTTC. The rearrangement uses TRBV29-1 and TRBJ2-1, with D uncertain. This CDR3 is built from 12 residues. Germline CDR1 SQVTM, CDR2 ANQGSEA. The V end was cut by 7 bases, the J end by 9 bases, with 16 bases between.

There are many counts of this clonotype. This chain uses TRBV10-3 with TRBJ1-1; D call uncertain. Between the trimmed V and J ends, which lost 2 bases and 5 bases, there was a span of 6 bases. The CDR3 totals 12 residues. Germline CDR1 ENHRY, CDR2 SYGVKD. CDR3 loop: CAISEGWTEAFF. CDR3 DNA sequence: TGTGCCATCAGTGAGGGGTGGACTGAAGCTTTCTTT.